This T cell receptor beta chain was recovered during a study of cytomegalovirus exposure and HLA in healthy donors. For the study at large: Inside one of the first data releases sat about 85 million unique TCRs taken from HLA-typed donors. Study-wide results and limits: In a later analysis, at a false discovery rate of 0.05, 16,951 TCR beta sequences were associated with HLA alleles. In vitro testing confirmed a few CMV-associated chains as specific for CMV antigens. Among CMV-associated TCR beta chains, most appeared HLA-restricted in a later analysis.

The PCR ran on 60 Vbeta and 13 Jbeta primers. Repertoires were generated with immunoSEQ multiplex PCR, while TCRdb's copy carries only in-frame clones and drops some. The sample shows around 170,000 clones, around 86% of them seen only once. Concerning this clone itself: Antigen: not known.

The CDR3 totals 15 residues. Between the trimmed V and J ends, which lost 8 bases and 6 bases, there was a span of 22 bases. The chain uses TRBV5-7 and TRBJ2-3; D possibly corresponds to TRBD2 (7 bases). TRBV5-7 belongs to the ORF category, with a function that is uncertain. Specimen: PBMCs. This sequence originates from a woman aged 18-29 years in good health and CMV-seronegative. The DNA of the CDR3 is TGTGCCAGGGGACGGGGGGCTGAAAGATCGGATACGCAGTATTTT. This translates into CARGRGAERSDTQYF.